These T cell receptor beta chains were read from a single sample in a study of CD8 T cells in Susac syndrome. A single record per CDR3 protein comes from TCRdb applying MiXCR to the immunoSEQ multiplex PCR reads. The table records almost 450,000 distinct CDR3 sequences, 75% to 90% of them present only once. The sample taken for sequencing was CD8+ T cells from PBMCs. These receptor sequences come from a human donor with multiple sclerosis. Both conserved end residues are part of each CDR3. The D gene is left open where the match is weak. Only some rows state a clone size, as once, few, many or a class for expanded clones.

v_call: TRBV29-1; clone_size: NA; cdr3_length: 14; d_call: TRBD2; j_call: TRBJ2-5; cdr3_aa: CSVELAGDGETQYF; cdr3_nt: TGCAGCGTTGAACTAGCGGGAGACGGAGAGACCCAGTACTTC
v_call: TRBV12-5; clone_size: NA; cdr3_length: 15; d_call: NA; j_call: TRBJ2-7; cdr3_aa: CASGLVRAGWYEQYF; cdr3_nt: TGTGCTAGTGGTTTGGTACGTGCAGGGTGGTACGAGCAGTACTTC
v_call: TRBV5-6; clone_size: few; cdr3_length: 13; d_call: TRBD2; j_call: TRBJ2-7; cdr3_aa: CASSGDYSYEQYF; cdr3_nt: TGTGCCAGCAGCGGGGACTACTCCTACGAGCAGTACTTC
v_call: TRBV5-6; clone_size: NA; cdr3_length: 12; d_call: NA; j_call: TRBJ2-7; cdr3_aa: CASSVGRGEQYF; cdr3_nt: TGTGCCAGCAGCGTAGGAAGGGGCGAGCAGTACTTC
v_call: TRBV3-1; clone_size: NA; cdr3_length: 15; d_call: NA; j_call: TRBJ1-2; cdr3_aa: CASSQEDHPFYGYTF; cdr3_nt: TGTGCCAGCAGCCAAGAAGATCACCCCTTCTATGGCTACACCTTC
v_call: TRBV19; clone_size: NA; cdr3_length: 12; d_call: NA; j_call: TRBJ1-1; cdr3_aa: CASSISSNEAFF; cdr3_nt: TGTGCCAGTAGTATCTCTTCGAATGAAGCTTTCTTT
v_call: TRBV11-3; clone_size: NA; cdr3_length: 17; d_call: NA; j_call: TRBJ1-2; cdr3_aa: CASSTPVLQAANYGYTF; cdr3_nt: TGTGCCAGCAGCACCCCGGTCTTACAGGCCGCTAACTATGGCTACACCTTC
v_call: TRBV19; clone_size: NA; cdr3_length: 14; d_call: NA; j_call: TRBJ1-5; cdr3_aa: CASSIDAVGQPQHF; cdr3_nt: TGTGCCAGTAGTATAGATGCCGTGGGTCAGCCCCAGCATTTT
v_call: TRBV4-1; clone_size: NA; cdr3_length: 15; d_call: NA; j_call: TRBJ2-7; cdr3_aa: CASSHAGDGAYEQYF; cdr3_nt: TGCGCCAGCAGCCATGCCGGGGACGGCGCCTACGAGCAGTACTTC
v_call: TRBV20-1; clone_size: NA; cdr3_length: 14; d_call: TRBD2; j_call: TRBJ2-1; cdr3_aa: CSASPSGERYEQFF; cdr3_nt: TGCAGTGCTAGTCCCAGCGGGGAGCGTTATGAGCAGTTCTTC
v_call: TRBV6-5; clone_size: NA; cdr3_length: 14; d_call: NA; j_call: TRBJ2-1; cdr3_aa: CASQTGHTYNEQFF; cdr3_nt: TGTGCCAGCCAAACAGGGCACACCTACAATGAGCAGTTCTTC
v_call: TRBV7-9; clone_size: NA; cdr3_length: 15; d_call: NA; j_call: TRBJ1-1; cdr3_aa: CASSPTGGVFTEAFF; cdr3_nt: TGTGCCAGCAGCCCGACAGGAGGGGTGTTCACTGAAGCTTTCTTT
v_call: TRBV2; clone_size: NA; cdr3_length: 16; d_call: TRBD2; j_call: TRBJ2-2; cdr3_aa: CASSESAGVLTGELFF; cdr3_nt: TGTGCCAGCAGTGAATCGGCGGGAGTTCTAACCGGGGAGCTGTTTTTT
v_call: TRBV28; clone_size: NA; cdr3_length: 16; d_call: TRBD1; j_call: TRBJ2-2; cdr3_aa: CASSSWTGGNTGELFF; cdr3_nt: TGTGCCAGCAGTTCATGGACAGGGGGTAACACCGGGGAGCTGTTTTTT
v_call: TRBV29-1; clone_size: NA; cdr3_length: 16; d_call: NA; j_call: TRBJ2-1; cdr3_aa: CSVEAPPGSRSNEQFF; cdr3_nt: TGCAGCGTTGAAGCGCCCCCTGGCTCAAGGTCCAATGAGCAGTTCTTC
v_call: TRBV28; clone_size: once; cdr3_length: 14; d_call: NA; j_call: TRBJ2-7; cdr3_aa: CASSLRQVSYEQYF; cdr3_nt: TGTGCCAGCAGTTTAAGACAGGTCTCCTACGAGCAGTACTTC
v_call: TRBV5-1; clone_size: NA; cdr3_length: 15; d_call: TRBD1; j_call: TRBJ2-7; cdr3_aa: CASSGGTGGRGEQYF; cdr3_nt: TGCGCCAGCAGCGGAGGGACAGGGGGCAGAGGCGAGCAGTACTTC